This T cell receptor beta chain appears in the sequencing data of a study of T cell responses to AZD1222 COVID-19 vaccine. Using immunoSEQ multiplex PCR, the repertoire was profiled, and TCRdb retains in-frame clones only, with some absent. This sample has about 140,000 clones, with 85% to 95% found just once. In regard to this clone: Its antigen remains unknown.

Study-wide findings and caveats: Only six people who got AZD1222 tested seropositive at baseline.

Germline CDR1 and CDR2: LGHNA and YNFKEQ. The CDR3 runs 15 residues. V dropped 1 base and J dropped 0 bases, with 6 bases sitting between them. This clonotype was obtained from an adult who received the AZD1222 COVID-19 vaccine. Source: peripheral blood, taken 28 days after the second AZD1222 dose. The genes are TRBV4-2 and TRBJ2-2, with no clear D. CDR3 nucleotide sequence: TGTGCCAGCAGCCAAGTCGTCGCGAACACCGGGGAGCTGTTTTTT. Its translation: CASSQVVANTGELFF.